One and the same sample provided the 6 T cell receptor beta chains below, sequenced in a study of T cells in Graves' hyperthyroidism and ophthalmopathy. Amplification of TCR beta CDR3 regions was performed using RNA transcripts as template. The HTBI primer set was used in a first-round RT-PCR of the TCR CDR3. In TCRdb, the multiplex PCR reads were re-called with MiXCR into one record per CDR3 protein. The data show a few hundred thousand distinct CDR3 sequences, with about 16% seen just once and over 25% held by the top ten. The sequenced material came from blood. These TCRs come from a woman aged 50 to 60 with Graves' hyperthyroidism that later progressed to Graves' ophthalmopathy.

This clonotype was recorded a few times. The chain combines TRBV2 with TRBJ2-5; 14 bases fit TRBD2. The length of the CDR3 is 16 residues. Trimming took 4 bases from V and 6 from J; bases not matched to a gene: 7. The germline gives CDR1 SNHLY, CDR2 FYNNEI. This CDR3 reads CASSGLTSGRGQTQYF. DNA of the CDR3: TGTGCCAGCAGTGGCCTGACTAGCGGGAGGGGACAGACCCAGTACTTC.

The sample holds many counts of this clonotype. The genes are TRBV6-1 and TRBJ1-1, with D maybe TRBD1 (6 bases). Germline values: CDR1 MNHNS, CDR2 SASEGT. The CDR3 has 14 amino acids. The ends were cut back, 8 bases at V and 3 bases at J, with 16 bases in the middle. CDR3 residues: CASQSGGRDTEAFF. In DNA, the CDR3 is TGTGCCAGCCAATCGGGGGGGCGTGACACTGAAGCTTTCTTT.

In this sample, this clonotype turned up many times. V and J are TRBV6-1 and TRBJ2-7, with TRBD1 matching 9 bases. The length of the CDR3 is 20 residues. Trimming took 5 bases from V and 4 from J; bases not matched to a gene: 24. CDR1 is MNHNS and CDR2 is SASEGT in the germline V gene. The CDR3 spells CASSYFAPGTGPAGGYEQYF. The CDR3 region has the DNA TGTGCCAGCAGTTATTTTGCTCCCGGGACAGGGCCCGCCGGAGGGTACGAGCAGTACTTC.

At least ten counts were recorded for this clonotype. This chain joins TRBV11-2 and TRBJ2-2, with 11 bases lining up with TRBD1. The germline CDR1 and CDR2 sequences are SGHAT and FQNNGV. V lost 5 bases to trimming and J lost 5 bases; unmatched junction nucleotides: 22. This CDR3 is built from 21 residues. CDR3 in DNA: TGTGCCAGCAGCGGGACAGGGGGGGAACTGGTTCTCTTCTCGGGAACCGGGGAGCTGTTTTTT. Its translation: CASSGTGGELVLFSGTGELFF.

The rearrangement uses TRBV24-1 and TRBJ2-2, with 11 bases identical to TRBD1. CDR3 size: 16 residues. V lost 0 bases and J lost 6; bases outside the gene matches: 2. CDR1 is KGHDR, CDR2 SFDVKD, per germline. The CDR3 nucleotides are TGTGCCACCAGTGATTTGGGGACAGGGGGTGCCGGGGAGCTGTTTTTT. It codes for CATSDLGTGGAGELFF.

This clonotype showed up just once. The chain links TRBV20-1 to TRBJ2-1; TRBD2 aligns across 9 bases. The CDR3 loop spans 15 amino acids. V shed 6 bases and J 3 bases; nucleotides not matched to a gene: 9. The germline gives CDR1 DFQATT, CDR2 SNEGSKA (reference sequence). CDR3 protein: CSADERREGYNEQFF. CDR3 nucleotides: TGCAGTGCCGATGAGAGGCGGGAGGGCTACAATGAGCAGTTCTTC.